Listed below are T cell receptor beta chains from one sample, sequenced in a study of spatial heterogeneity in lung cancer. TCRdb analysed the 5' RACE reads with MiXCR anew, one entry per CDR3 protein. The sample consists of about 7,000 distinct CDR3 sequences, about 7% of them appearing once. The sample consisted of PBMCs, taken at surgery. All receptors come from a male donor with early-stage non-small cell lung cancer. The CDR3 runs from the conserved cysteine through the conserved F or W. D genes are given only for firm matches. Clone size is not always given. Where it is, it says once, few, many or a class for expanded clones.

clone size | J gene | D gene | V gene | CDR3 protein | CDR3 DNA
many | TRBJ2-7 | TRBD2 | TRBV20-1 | CSARPSGKSSYEQYF | TGCAGTGCTAGGCCAAGCGGGAAGAGCTCCTACGAGCAGTACTTC
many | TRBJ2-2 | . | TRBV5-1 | CASSPIGAGELFF | TGCGCCAGCAGCCCAATCGGGGCCGGGGAGCTGTTTTTT
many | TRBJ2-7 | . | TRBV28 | CASSPPLWGSYEQYF | TGTGCCAGCAGTCCCCCTCTCTGGGGCTCCTACGAGCAGTACTTC
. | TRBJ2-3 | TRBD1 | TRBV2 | CASRDRGSTDTQYF | TGTGCCAGCAGAGACAGGGGGAGCACAGATACGCAGTATTTT
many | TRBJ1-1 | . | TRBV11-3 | CASSFGGPNTEAFF | TGTGCCAGCAGCTTTGGGGGACCTAACACTGAAGCTTTCTTT
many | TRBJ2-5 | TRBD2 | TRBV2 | CASSEGGTSAMQETQYF | TGTGCCAGCAGTGAGGGGGGGACTAGCGCCATGCAAGAGACCCAGTACTTC
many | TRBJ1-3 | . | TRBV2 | CASRGSGNTIYF | TGTGCCAGCAGAGGTTCTGGAAACACCATATATTTT
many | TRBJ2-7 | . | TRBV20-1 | CSARDPGISYEQYF | TGCAGTGCTAGAGACCCGGGGATCTCCTACGAGCAGTACTTC
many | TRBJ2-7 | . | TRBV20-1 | CSAKPGSSGEQYF | TGCAGTGCTAAACCCGGGAGTTCGGGGGAGCAGTACTTC
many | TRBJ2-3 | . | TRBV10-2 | CASSEIDTQYF | TGCGCCAGCAGTGAAATAGATACGCAGTATTTT
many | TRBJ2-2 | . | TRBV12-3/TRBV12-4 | CASSLRRGTGELFF | TGTGCCAGCAGTTTAAGGAGAGGAACCGGGGAGCTGTTTTTT
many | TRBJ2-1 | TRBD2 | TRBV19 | CASSIFSGRNNEQFF | TGTGCCAGTAGTATATTCAGCGGGAGGAACAATGAGCAGTTCTTC
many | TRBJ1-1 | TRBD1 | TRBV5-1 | CASSLVGQGDTEAFF | TGCGCCAGCAGCTTGGTGGGACAGGGGGACACTGAAGCTTTCTTT
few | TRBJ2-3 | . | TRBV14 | CASSPGQSTDTQYF | TGTGCCAGCAGCCCCGGACAGAGCACAGATACGCAGTATTTT
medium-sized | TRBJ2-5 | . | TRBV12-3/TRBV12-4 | CASSWGYPGSTETQYF | TGTGCCAGCAGTTGGGGGTACCCAGGGTCGACGGAGACCCAGTACTTC
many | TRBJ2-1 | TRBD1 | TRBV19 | CASSVGTGTYNEQFF | TGTGCCAGTAGTGTCGGGACAGGGACGTACAATGAGCAGTTCTTC
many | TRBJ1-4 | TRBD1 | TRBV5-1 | CASSLSPGQGEKLFF | TGCGCCAGCAGCTTGTCCCCGGGACAGGGCGAAAAACTGTTTTTT